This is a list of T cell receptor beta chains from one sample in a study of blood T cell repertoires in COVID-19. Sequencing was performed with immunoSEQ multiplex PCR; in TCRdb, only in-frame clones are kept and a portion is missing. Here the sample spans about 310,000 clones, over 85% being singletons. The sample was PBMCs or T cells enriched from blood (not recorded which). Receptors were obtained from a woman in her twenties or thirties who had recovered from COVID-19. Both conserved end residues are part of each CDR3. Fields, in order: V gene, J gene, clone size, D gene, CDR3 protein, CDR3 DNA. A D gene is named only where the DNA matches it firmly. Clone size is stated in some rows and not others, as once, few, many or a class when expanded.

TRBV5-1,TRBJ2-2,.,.,CASSSGTNTGELFF,TGCGCCAGCAGCTCCGGGACTAACACCGGGGAGCTGTTTTTT
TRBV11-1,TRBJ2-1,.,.,CASSPGGQLNEQFF,TGTGCCAGCAGCCCTGGAGGGCAGTTGAATGAGCAGTTCTTC
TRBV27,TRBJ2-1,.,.,CASSRPPGGMYNEQFF,TGTGCCAGCAGTAGACCACCCGGAGGGATGTACAATGAGCAGTTCTTC
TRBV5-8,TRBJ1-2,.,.,CASSPAANTEYGYTF,TGTGCCAGCAGCCCTGCCGCCAACACGGAGTATGGCTACACCTTC
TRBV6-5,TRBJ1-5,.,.,CASSPDSLGPQHF,TGTGCCAGCAGTCCCGACAGCCTAGGGCCCCAGCATTTT
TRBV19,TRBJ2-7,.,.,CASSIRWRMDYEQYF,TGTGCCAGTAGCATTCGGTGGCGGATGGACTACGAGCAGTACTTC
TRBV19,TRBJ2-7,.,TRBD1,CASSRRTGWTYEQYF,TGTGCCAGTAGTCGGAGGACAGGGTGGACCTACGAGCAGTACTTC
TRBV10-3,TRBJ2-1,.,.,CAINRASSYNEQFF,TGTGCCATCAACAGGGCATCCTCCTACAATGAGCAGTTCTTC
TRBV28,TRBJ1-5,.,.,CASSPGSRGQPQHF,TGTGCCAGCAGTCCAGGGTCACGGGGGCAGCCCCAGCATTTT
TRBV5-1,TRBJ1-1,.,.,CASSSSKNTEAFF,TGCGCCAGCAGCTCTAGTAAGAACACTGAAGCTTTCTTT
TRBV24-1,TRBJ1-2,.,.,CATSAAGVYGYTF,TGTGCCACCAGTGCGGCAGGGGTCTATGGCTACACCTTC
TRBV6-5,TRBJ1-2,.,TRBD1,CASSPRQGNYGYTF,TGTGCCAGCAGTCCGCGACAGGGAAACTATGGCTACACCTTC
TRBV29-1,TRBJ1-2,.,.,CSVSADPGGYTF,TGCAGCGTTTCCGCAGACCCGGGAGGCTACACCTTC
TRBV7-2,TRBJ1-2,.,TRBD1,CASSLRDRGSGYTF,TGTGCCAGCAGCTTGCGGGACAGGGGTAGTGGCTACACCTTC
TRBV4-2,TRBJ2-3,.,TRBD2,CASSRLAGAGGTDTQYF,TGTGCCAGCAGTCGACTAGCGGGAGCGGGGGGGACAGATACGCAGTATTTT
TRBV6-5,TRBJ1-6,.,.,CASRRGNNSPLHF,TGTGCCAGCAGAAGGGGAAATAATTCACCCCTCCACTTT
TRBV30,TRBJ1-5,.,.,CAWTSTGVQPQHF,TGTGCCTGGACGAGTACCGGGGTCCAGCCCCAGCATTTT
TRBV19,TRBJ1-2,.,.,CASSIGEGGLYGYTF,TGTGCCAGTAGTATAGGGGAGGGGGGCCTCTATGGCTACACCTTC
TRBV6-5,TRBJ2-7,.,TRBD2,CASGSGRGSYEQYF,TGTGCCAGCGGTAGCGGGAGGGGTTCCTACGAGCAGTACTTC
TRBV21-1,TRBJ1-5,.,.,CASSNGTGVINQPQHF,TGTGCCAGCAGCAACGGGACAGGGGTGATAAATCAGCCCCAGCATTTT
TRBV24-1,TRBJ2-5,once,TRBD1,CATSDGYDRAKTQYF,TGTGCCACCAGTGATGGGTACGACAGGGCTAAGACCCAGTACTTC
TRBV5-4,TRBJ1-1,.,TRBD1,CASSSTDRANTEAFF,TGTGCCAGCAGCTCCACGGACAGGGCTAACACTGAAGCTTTCTTT
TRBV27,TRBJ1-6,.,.,CASSTRGGMYNSPLHF,TGTGCCAGCAGTACCAGGGGAGGGATGTATAATTCACCCCTCCACTTT
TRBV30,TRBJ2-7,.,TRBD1,CASWNRGLTYEQYF,TGTGCCTCCTGGAACAGGGGGTTGACCTACGAGCAGTACTTC
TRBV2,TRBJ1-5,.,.,CASSGGGAEGPFNQPQHF,TGTGCCAGCAGTGGAGGGGGGGCGGAGGGGCCATTCAATCAGCCCCAGCATTTT
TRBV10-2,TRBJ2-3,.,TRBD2,CASSESGAGVLNTQYF,TGCGCCAGCAGTGAGTCTGGAGCGGGAGTTCTGAATACGCAGTATTTT
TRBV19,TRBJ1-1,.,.,CASSIPGSTEAFF,TGTGCCAGTAGTATTCCAGGGTCGACTGAAGCTTTCTTT
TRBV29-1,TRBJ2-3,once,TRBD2,CSVHTHPTSGRRTDTQYF,TGCAGCGTACATACGCACCCGACTAGCGGGAGGCGCACAGATACGCAGTATTTT
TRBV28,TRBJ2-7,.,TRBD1,CASSLIGQGYEQYF,TGTGCCAGCAGTTTGATCGGACAGGGTTACGAGCAGTACTTC
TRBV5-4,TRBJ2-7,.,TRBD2,CASSPGLAGTYEQYF,TGTGCCAGCAGCCCAGGGCTAGCGGGAACCTACGAGCAGTACTTC
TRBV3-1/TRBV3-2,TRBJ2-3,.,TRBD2,CASRATSGTDTQYF,TGTGCCAGCAGGGCGACTAGCGGCACAGATACGCAGTATTTT
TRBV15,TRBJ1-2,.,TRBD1,CATSRGTGVLIRYGYTF,TGTGCCACCAGCAGAGGGACAGGGGTTCTAATTAGATATGGCTACACCTTC
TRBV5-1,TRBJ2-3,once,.,CASSSLSGSTDTQYF,TGCGCCAGCAGCTCTCTAAGCGGAAGCACAGATACGCAGTATTTT
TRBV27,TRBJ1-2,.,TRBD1,CASSPWTGGIVDGYTF,TGTGCCAGCAGTCCATGGACAGGGGGCATAGTGGATGGCTACACCTTC
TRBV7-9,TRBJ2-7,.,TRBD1,CASSGQGRYEQYF,TGTGCCAGCAGCGGACAGGGACGGTACGAGCAGTACTTC
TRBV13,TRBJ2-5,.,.,CASSQGGDQETQYF,TGTGCCAGCAGCCAAGGCGGGGACCAAGAGACCCAGTACTTC
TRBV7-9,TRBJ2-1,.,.,CASRSSGSSFYNEQFF,TGTGCCAGCAGATCGAGCGGCTCCTCATTCTACAATGAGCAGTTCTTC
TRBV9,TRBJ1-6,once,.,CASSVGRAGGSPLHF,TGTGCCAGCAGCGTAGGGAGGGCCGGAGGCTCACCCCTCCACTTT
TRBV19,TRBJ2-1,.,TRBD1,CASSMIQGTSINEQFF,TGTGCCAGTAGTATGATACAGGGGACCTCAATTAATGAGCAGTTCTTC
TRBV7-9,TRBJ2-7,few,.,CASSLISYEQYF,TGTGCCAGCAGCCTTATATCTTACGAGCAGTACTTC
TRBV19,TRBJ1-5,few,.,CATKTGITSQPQHF,TGTGCCACTAAGACGGGAATAACGTCTCAGCCCCAGCATTTT
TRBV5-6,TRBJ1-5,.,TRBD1,CASSLGDRSQPQHF,TGTGCCAGCAGCTTGGGGGACAGAAGTCAGCCCCAGCATTTT
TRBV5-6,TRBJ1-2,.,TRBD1,CASSPNRGYGYTF,TGTGCCAGCAGCCCTAACAGGGGCTATGGCTACACCTTC
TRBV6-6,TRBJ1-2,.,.,CASSYPPPWRSGYTF,TGTGCCAGCAGTTACCCACCCCCCTGGAGATCTGGCTACACCTTC
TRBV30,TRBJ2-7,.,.,CAWRAPGGSRYF,TGTGCCTGGAGGGCCCCTGGAGGGAGCAGGTACTTC
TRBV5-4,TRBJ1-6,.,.,CASSLGGPYNSPLHF,TGTGCCAGCAGCTTGGGCGGTCCCTATAATTCACCCCTCCACTTT
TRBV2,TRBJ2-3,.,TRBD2,CASSDRGTSVSDTQYF,TGTGCCAGCAGTGATAGGGGGACTAGCGTATCAGATACGCAGTATTTT
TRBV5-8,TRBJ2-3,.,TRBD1,CASTLDRFGTQYF,TGTGCCAGCACCCTGGACAGGTTCGGTACGCAGTATTTT
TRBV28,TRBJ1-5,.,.,CASSLSGEPNQPQHF,TGTGCCAGCAGTTTATCGGGGGAGCCTAATCAGCCCCAGCATTTT
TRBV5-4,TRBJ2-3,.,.,CASSPFSSTDTQYF,TGTGCCAGCAGCCCTTTTAGTAGCACAGATACGCAGTATTTT
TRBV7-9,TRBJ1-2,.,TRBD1,CASSLVDRGNGYTF,TGTGCCAGCAGCTTAGTCGACAGGGGGAATGGCTACACCTTC
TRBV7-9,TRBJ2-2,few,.,CASSLVGSPGELFF,TGTGCCAGCAGCTTAGTGGGTAGCCCCGGGGAGCTGTTTTTT
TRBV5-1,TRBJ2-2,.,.,CASSLAGQGNAGELFF,TGCGCCAGCAGCTTGGCCGGTCAGGGGAACGCCGGGGAGCTGTTTTTT